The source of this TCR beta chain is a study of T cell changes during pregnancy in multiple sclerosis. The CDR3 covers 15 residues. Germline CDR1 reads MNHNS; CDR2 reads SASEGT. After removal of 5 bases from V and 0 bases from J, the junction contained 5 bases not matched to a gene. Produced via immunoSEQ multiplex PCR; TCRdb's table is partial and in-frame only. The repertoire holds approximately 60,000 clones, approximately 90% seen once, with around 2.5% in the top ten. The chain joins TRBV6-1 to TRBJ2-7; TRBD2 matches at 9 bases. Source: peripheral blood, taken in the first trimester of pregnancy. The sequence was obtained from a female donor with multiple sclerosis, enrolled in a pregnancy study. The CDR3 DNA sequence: TGTGCCAGCAGTTCCCTAGCGGGGAGCTCCTACGAGCAGTACTTC. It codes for CASSSLAGSSYEQYF.